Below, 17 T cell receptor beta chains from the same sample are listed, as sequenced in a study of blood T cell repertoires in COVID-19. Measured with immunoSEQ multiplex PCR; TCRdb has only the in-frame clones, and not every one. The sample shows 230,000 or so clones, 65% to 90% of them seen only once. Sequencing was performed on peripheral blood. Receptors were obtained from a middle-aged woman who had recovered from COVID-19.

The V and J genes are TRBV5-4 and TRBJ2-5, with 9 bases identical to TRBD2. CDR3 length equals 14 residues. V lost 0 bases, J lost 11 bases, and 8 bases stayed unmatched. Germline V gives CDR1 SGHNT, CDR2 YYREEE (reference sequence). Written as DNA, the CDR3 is TGTGCCAGCAGCTTGGGGGCTAGCGGGGCCGGTCAGTACTTC. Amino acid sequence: CASSLGASGAGQYF.

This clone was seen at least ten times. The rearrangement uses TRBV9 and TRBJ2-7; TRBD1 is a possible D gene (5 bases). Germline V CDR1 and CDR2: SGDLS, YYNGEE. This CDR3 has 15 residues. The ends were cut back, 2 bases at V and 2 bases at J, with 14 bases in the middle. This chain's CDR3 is CASSVGLGPTYEQYF. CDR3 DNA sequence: TGTGCCAGCAGCGTCGGCTTGGGGCCTACCTACGAGCAGTACTTC.

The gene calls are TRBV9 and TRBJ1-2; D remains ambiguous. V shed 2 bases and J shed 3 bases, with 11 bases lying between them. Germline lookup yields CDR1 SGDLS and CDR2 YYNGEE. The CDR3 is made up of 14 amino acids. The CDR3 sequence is CASSVGAMDYGYTF. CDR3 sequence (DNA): TGTGCCAGCAGCGTGGGAGCTATGGACTATGGCTACACCTTC.

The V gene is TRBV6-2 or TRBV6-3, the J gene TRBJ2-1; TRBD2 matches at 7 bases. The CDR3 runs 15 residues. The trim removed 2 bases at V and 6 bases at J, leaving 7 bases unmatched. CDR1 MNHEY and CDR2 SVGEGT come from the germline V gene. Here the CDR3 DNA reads TGTGCCAGCAGTTACGCTTGGGGGGGGTTCAATGAGCAGTTCTTC. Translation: CASSYAWGGFNEQFF.

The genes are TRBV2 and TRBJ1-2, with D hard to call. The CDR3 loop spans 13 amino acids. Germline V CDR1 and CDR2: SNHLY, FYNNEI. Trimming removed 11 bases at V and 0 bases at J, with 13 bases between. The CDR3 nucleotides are TGTGCCTTGAATACAGCTGCTAACTATGGCTACACCTTC. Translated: CALNTAANYGYTF.

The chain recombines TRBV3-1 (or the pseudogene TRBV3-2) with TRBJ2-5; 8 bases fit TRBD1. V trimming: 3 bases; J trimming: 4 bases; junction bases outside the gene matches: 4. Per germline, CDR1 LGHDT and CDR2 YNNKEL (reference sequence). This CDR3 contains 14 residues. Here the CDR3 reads CASSQTGQGETQYF. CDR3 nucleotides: TGTGCCAGCAGCCAGACAGGACAGGGAGAGACCCAGTACTTC.

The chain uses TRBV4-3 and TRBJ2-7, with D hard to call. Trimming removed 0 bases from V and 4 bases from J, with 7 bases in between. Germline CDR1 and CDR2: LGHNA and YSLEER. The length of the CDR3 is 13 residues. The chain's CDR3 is CASSQDSGYEQYF. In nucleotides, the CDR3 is TGCGCCAGCAGCCAAGACTCGGGTTACGAGCAGTACTTC.

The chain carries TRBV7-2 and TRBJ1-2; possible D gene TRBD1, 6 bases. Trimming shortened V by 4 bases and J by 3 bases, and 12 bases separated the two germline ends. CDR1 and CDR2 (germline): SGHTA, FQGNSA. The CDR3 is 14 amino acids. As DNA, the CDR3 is TGTGCCAGCAGCTCCACAGGGCAGGACTATGGCTACACCTTC. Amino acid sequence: CASSSTGQDYGYTF.

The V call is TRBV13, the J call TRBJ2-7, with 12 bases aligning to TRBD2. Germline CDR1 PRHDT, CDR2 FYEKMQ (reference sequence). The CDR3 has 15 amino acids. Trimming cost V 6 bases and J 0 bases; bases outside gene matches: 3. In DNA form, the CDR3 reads TGTGCCAGCAGTACTAGCGGGGGGCCCTCCTACGAGCAGTACTTC. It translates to CASSTSGGPSYEQYF. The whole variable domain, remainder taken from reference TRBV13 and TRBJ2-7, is AAGVIQSPRHLIKEKRETATLKCYPIPRHDTVYWYQQGPGQDPQFLISFYEKMQSDKGSIPDRFSAQQFSDYHSELNMSSLELGDSALYFCASSTSGGPSYEQYFGPGTRLTVT.

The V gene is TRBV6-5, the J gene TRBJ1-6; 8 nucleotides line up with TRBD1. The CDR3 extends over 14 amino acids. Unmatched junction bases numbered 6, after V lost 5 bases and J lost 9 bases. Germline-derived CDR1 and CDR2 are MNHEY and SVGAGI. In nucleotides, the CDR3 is TGTGCCAGCAGTCCCGGACAGGGAGGTTCACCCCTCCACTTT. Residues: CASSPGQGGSPLHF.

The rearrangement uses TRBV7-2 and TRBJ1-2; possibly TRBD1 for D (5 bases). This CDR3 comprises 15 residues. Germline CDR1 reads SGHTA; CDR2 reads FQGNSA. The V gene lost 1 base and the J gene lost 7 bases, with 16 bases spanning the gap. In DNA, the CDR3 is TGTGCCAGCAGCTTAGGGGACGGTCGGGAGGGTGGCTACACCTTC. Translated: CASSLGDGREGGYTF.

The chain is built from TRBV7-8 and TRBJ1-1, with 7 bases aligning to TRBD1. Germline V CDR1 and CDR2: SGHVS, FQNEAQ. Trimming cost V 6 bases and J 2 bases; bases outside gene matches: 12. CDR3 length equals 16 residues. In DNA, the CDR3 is TGTGCCAGCAGAAAAGCGGTAGACAGGGCCAACACTGAAGCTTTCTTT. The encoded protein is CASRKAVDRANTEAFF.

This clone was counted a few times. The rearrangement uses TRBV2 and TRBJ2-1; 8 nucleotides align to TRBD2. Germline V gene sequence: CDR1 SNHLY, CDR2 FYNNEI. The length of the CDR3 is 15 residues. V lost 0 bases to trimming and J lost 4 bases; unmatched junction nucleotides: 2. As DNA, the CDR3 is TGTGCCAGCAGTGAAGCGGGACTAGATTACAATGAGCAGTTCTTC. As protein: CASSEAGLDYNEQFF.

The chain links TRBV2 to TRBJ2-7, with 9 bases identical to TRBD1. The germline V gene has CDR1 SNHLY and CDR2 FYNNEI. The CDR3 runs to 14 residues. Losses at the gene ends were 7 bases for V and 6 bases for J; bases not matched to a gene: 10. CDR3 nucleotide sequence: TGTGCCAGCATCCGACAGGGGGACTCGGGCGAGCAGTACTTC. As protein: CASIRQGDSGEQYF. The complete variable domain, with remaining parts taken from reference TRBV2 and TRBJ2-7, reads EPEVTQTPSHQVTQMGQEVILRCVPISNHLYFYWYRQILGQKVEFLVSFYNNEISEKSEIFDDQFSVERPDGSNFTLKIRSTKLEDSAMYFCASIRQGDSGEQYFGPGTRLTVT.

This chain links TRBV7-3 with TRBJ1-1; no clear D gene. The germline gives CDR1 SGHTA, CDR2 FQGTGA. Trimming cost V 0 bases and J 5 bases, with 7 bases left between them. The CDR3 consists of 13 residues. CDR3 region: CASSLTSRTEAFF. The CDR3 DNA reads TGTGCCAGCAGCTTAACTAGTCGGACTGAAGCTTTCTTT.

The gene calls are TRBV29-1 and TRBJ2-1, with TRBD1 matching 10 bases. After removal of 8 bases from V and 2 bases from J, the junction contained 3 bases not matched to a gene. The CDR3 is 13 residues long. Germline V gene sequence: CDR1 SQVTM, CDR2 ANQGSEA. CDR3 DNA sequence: TGCAGCATGGGGACAGGGGCCTACAATGAGCAGTTCTTC. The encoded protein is CSMGTGAYNEQFF.

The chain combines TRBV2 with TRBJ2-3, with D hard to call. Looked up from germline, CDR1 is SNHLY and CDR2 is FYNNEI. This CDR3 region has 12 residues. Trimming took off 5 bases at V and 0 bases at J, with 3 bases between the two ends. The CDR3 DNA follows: TGTGCCAGCAGTTATAGCACAGATACGCAGTATTTT. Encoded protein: CASSYSTDTQYF.